The 6 T cell receptor beta chains below come from one sample, sequenced in a study of shared clonotypes between healthy human individuals. The protocol was immunoSEQ multiplex PCR, while the TCRdb copy is restricted to in-frame clones and leaves out a portion. The profile covers hundreds of thousands of clones, with around 78% appearing a single time and around 12% taken by the ten largest. What was sequenced was PBMCs. The receptor source for this set is a middle-aged woman in good health. Some clones in this sample may be carry-over from other donors' samples.

The chain combines TRBV19 with TRBJ1-4, with 10 bases fitting TRBD1. V trimming: 8 bases; J trimming: 8 bases; junction bases outside the gene matches: 8. The CDR3 is 14 residues long. Germline CDR1 reads LNHDA; CDR2 reads SQIVND (reference sequence). CDR3: CASGEDRGAEKLFF. The DNA for the CDR3 is TGTGCCAGTGGAGAGGACAGGGGGGCAGAAAAACTGTTTTTT. Complete variable domain (other parts from reference TRBV19 and TRBJ1-4): DGGITQSPKYLFRKEGQNVTLSCEQNLNHDAMYWYRQDPGQGLRLIYYSQIVNDFQKGDIAEGYSVSREKKESFPLTVTSAQKNPTAFYLCASGEDRGAEKLFFGSGTQLSVL.

The V and J genes are TRBV7-9 and TRBJ2-3, with 11 bases aligning to TRBD2. CDR3 length equals 17 residues. The V segment lost 5 bases and the J segment 0 bases; nucleotides outside the gene matches: 7. CDR1 is SEHNR and CDR2 is FQNEAQ in the germline V gene (reference sequence). In DNA, the CDR3 is TGTGCCAGCAGCCCCCGACTAGCGGGAACTAGCACAGATACGCAGTATTTT. Residues: CASSPRLAGTSTDTQYF.

V and J are TRBV7-2 and TRBJ2-3; D is unresolved. Trimming left V 5 bases short and J 1 base short, with 4 bases between. Germline V gene data show CDR1 as SGHTA and CDR2 as FQGNSA. This CDR3 comprises 12 residues. CDR3 bases: TGTGCCAGCAGCCCAGGCACAGATACGCAGTATTTT. Protein: CASSPGTDTQYF.

This chain uses TRBV18 with TRBJ2-2; the D gene is possibly TRBD2 (5 bases). V lost 0 bases to trimming and J lost 1 base, with 12 bases between them. The CDR3 consists of 17 residues. Germline V gene sequence: CDR1 KGHSH, CDR2 LQKENI. The CDR3 coding sequence is TGTGCCAGCTCACCACCGGGGTCGGGATTGAACACCGGGGAGCTGTTTTTT. It encodes CASSPPGSGLNTGELFF.

This clone has a handful of counts. The chain uses TRBV6-5 and TRBJ2-7; D may be TRBD2 (5 bases). Deletions cut 4 bases from V and 3 bases from J, with 13 bases between. The CDR3 totals 14 residues. In germline, CDR1 is MNHEY, CDR2 SVGAGI. CDR3: CASSSLASGYEQYF. In DNA, the CDR3 is TGTGCCAGCAGTTCCTTAGCGAGCGGCTACGAGCAGTACTTC.

For this clone: A much larger clone lies a single base off, so this may be a read error. The identical CDR3 is also encoded by other nucleotide sequences in the sample. CDR3 bases: TGTGCCTGGAGTGAGGGCTCTGGGGCCAACGTCCTGACCTTC. Its translation is CAWSEGSGANVLTF. The V and J genes are TRBV30 and TRBJ2-6, with D maybe TRBD1 (5 bases). This CDR3 contains 14 residues. The germline gives CDR1 GTSNPN, CDR2 SVGIG (reference sequence).